The 28 T cell receptor beta chains below come from one sample, sequenced in a study of T cell responses to AZD1222 COVID-19 vaccine. Generated by immunoSEQ multiplex PCR, the TCRdb table keeps only in-frame clones and is missing some. The sample has 200,000 or so clones, more than 75% seen once; the top ten hold 2.5% to 3%. The sequencing here drew on peripheral blood, taken on day 0 of MenACWY control vaccination. These TCRs come from an adult in good health.

This clone was counted a single time. The rearrangement joins TRBV6-5 to TRBJ1-5; D is perhaps TRBD1 (6 bases). Germline loops: CDR1 MNHEY, CDR2 SVGAGI. Trimming took off 2 bases at V and 5 bases at J, with 13 bases between the two ends. This CDR3 comprises 15 residues. The CDR3 reads CASSYAPDRDQPQHF. Here the CDR3 DNA reads TGTGCCAGCAGTTACGCCCCGGACAGAGATCAGCCCCAGCATTTT.

The chain joins TRBV28 to TRBJ2-7, with TRBD2 matching 7 bases. The CDR3 contains 16 residues. Germline V gene sequence: CDR1 MDHEN, CDR2 SYDVKM. V was pared by 6 bases and J by 1 base, with 12 bases of the junction left unmatched. The CDR3, as DNA: TGTGCCAGCAGCGCGGCGGGGAGGGCTCAATCCTACGAGCAGTACTTC. Translated: CASSAAGRAQSYEQYF.

The V gene is TRBV6-1, the J gene TRBJ2-7; 9 nucleotides match TRBD1. V was pared by 2 bases and J by 1 base, with 18 bases of the junction left unmatched. Germline V CDR1 and CDR2: MNHNS, SASEGT. The length of the CDR3 is 20 residues. Here the CDR3 DNA reads TGTGCCAGCAGTGAAATCGCTGGACAGGGGTCAAGAGGAGTGTCCTACGAGCAGTACTTC. Encoded protein: CASSEIAGQGSRGVSYEQYF.

The chain combines TRBV9 with TRBJ2-3; D may be TRBD1 or TRBD2 (5 bases each). The germline CDR1 and CDR2 sequences are SGDLS and YYNGEE. V was cut by 4 bases and J by 4 bases, with 19 bases left in between. The CDR3 is 16 residues long. CDR3 in amino acids: CASSPTGSPGPDTQYF. The CDR3 DNA sequence: TGTGCCAGCAGCCCAACGGGGTCCCCGGGGCCAGATACGCAGTATTTT.

This CDR3 is CASSLGFGSGGPNNEQFF. CDR3 bases: TGTGCCAGCAGCTTAGGTTTTGGAAGCGGGGGGCCGAACAATGAGCAGTTCTTC. The V and J genes are TRBV11-2 and TRBJ2-1, with 9 bases that match TRBD2. CDR1 SGHAT and CDR2 FQNNGV come from the germline V gene. CDR3 size: 18 residues. After removal of 1 base from V and 5 bases from J, the junction contained 12 bases not matched to a gene.

This clone has a single count. The chain has TRBV3-1 (or the pseudogene TRBV3-2) and TRBJ2-3; 8 bases are a match to TRBD2. With 4 bases clipped from V and 5 bases from J, the junction kept 5 bases outside the gene matches. This CDR3 has 14 amino acids. Germline lookup yields CDR1 LGHDT and CDR2 YNNKEL (reference sequence). CDR3 sequence (DNA): TGTGCCAGCAGCCCCCGGGGGGGCCGAGATACGCAGTATTTT. It encodes CASSPRGGRDTQYF.

This chain links TRBV7-8 with TRBJ1-3; D is undetermined. The V gene lost 4 bases and the J gene lost 0 bases, with 10 bases spanning the gap. The CDR3 is 15 residues long. Germline CDR1 and CDR2: SGHVS and FQNEAQ. The CDR3 DNA reads as TGTGCCAGCAGCTCCTTGGGTCTCTCTGGAAACACCATATATTTT. Its translation: CASSSLGLSGNTIYF.

V usage is TRBV19 and J usage is TRBJ2-3, with 7 nucleotides matching TRBD1. The V and J ends lost 6 bases and 3 bases, in that order; junction bases with no gene match: 12. This CDR3 is built from 16 residues. CDR1 and CDR2 from the germline V gene are LNHDA and SQIVND (reference sequence). As DNA, the CDR3 is TGTGCCAGTAGGTCGACAGGGACGAGTGGTACAGATACGCAGTATTTT. Protein: CASRSTGTSGTDTQYF.

The chain links TRBV11-2 to TRBJ2-3; D possibly uses TRBD1 or TRBD2 (5 bases each). The CDR3 is 16 amino acids. The V gene lost 5 bases and the J gene lost 0 bases, with 15 bases spanning the gap. Germline V CDR1 and CDR2: SGHAT, FQNNGV. CDR3 loop: CASSPGTGYSTDTQYF. In nucleotides, the CDR3 is TGTGCCAGCAGCCCCGGGACGGGATATAGCACAGATACGCAGTATTTT. Full variable domain (remainder filled in from reference TRBV11-2 and TRBJ2-3): EAGVAQSPRYKIIEKRQSVAFWCNPISGHATLYWYQQILGQGPKLLIQFQNNGVVDDSQLPKDRFSAERLKGVDSTLKIQPAKLEDSAVYLCASSPGTGYSTDTQYFGPGTRLTVL.

The chain uses TRBV30 and TRBJ2-2; D is unclear. Germline values: CDR1 GTSNPN, CDR2 SVGIG (reference sequence). The ends were cut back, 3 bases at V and 6 bases at J, with 17 bases in the middle. CDR3 length equals 15 residues. CDR3 sequence (DNA): TGTGCCTGGAGCCTTGGGTTAGTTTTCGCCGGGGAGCTGTTTTTT. This translates into CAWSLGLVFAGELFF.

This chain uses TRBV7-2 with TRBJ2-5; TRBD2 aligns across 14 bases. V shed 4 bases and J 5 bases; nucleotides not matched to a gene: 3. This CDR3 has 15 amino acids. CDR1 and CDR2 from the germline V gene are SGHTA and FQGNSA. CDR3 DNA: TGTGCCAGCAGCTCGGGGACTAGCGGGGGCGAGACCCAGTACTTC. Its protein is CASSSGTSGGETQYF. Supplemented by reference TRBV7-2 and TRBJ2-5, the full variable domain reads GAGVSQSPSNKVTEKGKDVELRCDPISGHTALYWYRQSLGQGLEFLIYFQGNSAPDKSGLPSDRFSAERTGGSVSTLTIQRTQQEDSAVYLCASSSGTSGGETQYFGPGTRLLVL.

As DNA, the CDR3 is TGTGCCAGCAGTGACTTGGTCGGGCAGTTCTTC. This translates into CASSDLVGQFF. The V call is TRBV28, the J call TRBJ2-1; D gene ambiguous. Trimming removed 5 bases at V and 12 bases at J, with 11 bases between. In germline, CDR1 is MDHEN, CDR2 SYDVKM. This CDR3 is built from 11 residues.

This clone was counted between two and nine times. The chain has TRBV6-2 or TRBV6-3 and TRBJ2-1, with TRBD1 identical over 8 bases. V was pared by 5 bases and J by 4 bases, with 7 bases of the junction left unmatched. The V gene's germline CDR1 is MNHEY and CDR2 SVGEGT. The CDR3 spans 15 residues. The CDR3 region has the DNA TGTGCCAGCAGTAGGCAGGGGGACAGGTACAATGAGCAGTTCTTC. The encoded protein is CASSRQGDRYNEQFF.

The rearrangement links TRBV19 to TRBJ2-7; tentatively, D is TRBD1 (6 bases). The V gene lost 6 bases and the J gene lost 5 bases, with 14 bases spanning the gap. CDR1 LNHDA and CDR2 SQIVND come from the germline V gene (reference sequence). The CDR3 has 13 amino acids. The CDR3 region is CASSYRVTDEQYF. In DNA, the CDR3 is TGTGCCAGTAGCTACAGGGTGACGGACGAGCAGTACTTC. The full variable domain, in which reference TRBV19 and TRBJ2-7 provide the parts outside the CDR3, is DGGITQSPKYLFRKEGQNVTLSCEQNLNHDAMYWYRQDPGQGLRLIYYSQIVNDFQKGDIAEGYSVSREKKESFPLTVTSAQKNPTAFYLCASSYRVTDEQYFGPGTRLTVT.

The chain is built from TRBV19 and TRBJ1-4, with a tentative D call TRBD1 (6 bases). The CDR3 length is 13 residues. V dropped 7 bases and J dropped 8 bases, with 14 bases sitting between them. Germline V gives CDR1 LNHDA, CDR2 SQIVND (reference sequence). DNA of the CDR3: TGTGCCAGTACCGAGTCAGGGGAAGAAAAACTGTTTTTT. Translated: CASTESGEEKLFF.

J is TRBJ2-5 and V is TRBV5-4, with D possibly matching TRBD2 (6 bases). The V gene's germline CDR1 is SGHNT and CDR2 YYREEE (reference sequence). The CDR3 has 14 residues. V shed 0 bases and J shed 1 base, with 7 bases lying between them. The CDR3 spells CASSLGEAQETQYF. The CDR3 coding sequence is TGTGCCAGCAGCTTGGGGGAGGCCCAAGAGACCCAGTACTTC.

The DNA for the CDR3 is TGCGCCAGCAGCTTACCCGGGACTAGTAACGAGCAGTACTTC. This codes for CASSLPGTSNEQYF. V is TRBV5-1 and J is TRBJ2-7, with 8 bases identical to TRBD2. With V trimmed by 2 bases and J by 5 bases, 6 bases remained unmatched. The CDR3 consists of 14 residues. CDR1 is SGHRS, CDR2 YFSETQ, per germline.

The chain uses TRBV5-1 and TRBJ2-5, with D tentatively TRBD1 or TRBD2 (5 bases each). Germline V gene sequence: CDR1 SGHRS, CDR2 YFSETQ. V shed 0 bases and J shed 2 bases, with 11 bases lying between them. The CDR3 sequence is 15 residues long. The CDR3, as DNA: TGCGCCAGCAGCTTGGGGGACGGAAATCAAGAGACCCAGTACTTC. As protein: CASSLGDGNQETQYF.

V and J are TRBV9 and TRBJ1-2, with D maybe TRBD1 (5 bases). V lost 3 bases and J lost 8, with 14 bases in between. Per the germline V gene, CDR1 is SGDLS and CDR2 is YYNGEE. CDR3 size: 13 residues. CDR3 sequence reads: CASSGSPGVGYTF. In DNA, the CDR3 is TGTGCCAGCAGCGGAAGTCCGGGGGTGGGCTACACCTTC.

This chain uses TRBV28 with TRBJ2-3; 9 positions agree with TRBD1. The trim removed 7 bases at V and 1 base at J, leaving 6 bases unmatched. Germline CDR1 is MDHEN and CDR2 is SYDVKM. CDR3 length: 15 amino acids. CDR3 region: CASNMGQGGTDTQYF. CDR3 DNA sequence: TGTGCCAGCAACATGGGACAGGGAGGCACAGATACGCAGTATTTT.

The rearrangement joins TRBV15 to TRBJ2-7, with D maybe TRBD1 (6 bases). The V end lost 4 bases, the J end lost 5 bases, and 18 bases lay between the germline ends. Per germline, CDR1 LNHNV and CDR2 YYDKDF (reference sequence). The CDR3 is 15 residues long. The CDR3 loop is CATSITGLYGDEQYF. DNA for the CDR3: TGTGCCACCAGCATCACAGGGCTTTATGGGGACGAGCAGTACTTC.

A single count supports this clone. The chain has TRBV28 and TRBJ1-5; perhaps TRBD1 as D (5 bases). The CDR3 runs to 14 residues. Trimming stripped 6 bases from V and 8 bases from J, with 17 bases between. The germline V gene encodes CDR1 MDHEN and CDR2 SYDVKM. In DNA form, the CDR3 reads TGTGCCAGCAGCCCACGCGGGACCTGGAAGCCCCAGCATTTT. Encoded protein: CASSPRGTWKPQHF.

The V gene is TRBV14, the J gene TRBJ2-3; 11 bases are a match to TRBD2. This CDR3 spans 17 amino acids. Germline trimming cut 4 bases from V and 1 base from J; bases unmatched to any gene: 7. CDR1 and CDR2 (germline): SGHDN, FVKESK. The CDR3 spells CASSRRTGLAGTDTQYF. The CDR3, as DNA: TGTGCCAGCAGCCGCCGAACGGGACTAGCGGGCACAGATACGCAGTATTTT.

This clone was counted a few times. The chain is built from TRBV7-8 and TRBJ2-2, with D tentatively TRBD1 (5 bases). Trimming stripped 4 bases from V and 4 bases from J, with 13 bases between. The length of the CDR3 is 15 residues. CDR1 and CDR2 from the germline V gene are SGHVS and FQNEAQ. CDR3 in DNA: TGTGCCAGCAGCTCCCAGACAGTGATCACCGGGGAGCTGTTTTTT. Translation gives CASSSQTVITGELFF.

This CDR3 is CASSYGGPEAFF. The CDR3 nucleotides are TGTGCCAGCAGTTACGGGGGCCCTGAAGCTTTCTTT. The chain is built from TRBV6-5 and TRBJ1-1; tentatively, D is TRBD1 (6 bases). Germline V gives CDR1 MNHEY, CDR2 SVGAGI. V lost 2 bases and J lost 6, with 7 bases in between. The CDR3 length is 12 residues.

The chain joins TRBV11-2 to TRBJ2-4; D is perhaps TRBD1 or TRBD2 (5 bases each). The CDR3 has 17 amino acids. Trimming pared 4 bases from V and 0 bases from J, leaving 16 bases between. CDR1 and CDR2 (germline): SGHAT, FQNNGV. The CDR3 loop is CASSSTRGSLAKNIQYF. In DNA, the CDR3 is TGTGCCAGCAGCTCCACCCGGGGCTCGCTAGCCAAAAACATTCAGTACTTC.

The rearrangement joins TRBV28 to TRBJ1-4, with D perhaps matching TRBD1 (6 bases). CDR3 length equals 16 residues. Trimming took 6 bases from V and 0 from J, leaving 14 bases between them. Germline V gene lookup returns CDR1 MDHEN and CDR2 SYDVKM. CDR3 in DNA: TGTGCCAGCAGGGAGGACAGATTTTCAACTAATGAAAAACTGTTTTTT. This translates into CASREDRFSTNEKLFF.

The V gene is TRBV5-1, the J gene TRBJ2-2, with TRBD1 matching over 11 bases. Per the germline V gene, CDR1 is SGHRS and CDR2 is YFSETQ. J gave up 8 bases and V 1 base, and 10 bases lay outside the gene matches. The CDR3 consists of 17 residues. CDR3 bases: TGCGCCAGCAGCTTGACGTTAGGACAGGGGGCTTCGGGGGAGCTGTTTTTT. This sequence encodes CASSLTLGQGASGELFF.